This TCR beta chain derives from a study of memory CD4+ T cells and cytomegalovirus serostatus. Sequencing was performed with immunoSEQ multiplex PCR; in TCRdb, only in-frame clones are kept and a portion is missing. The sample lists roughly 48,000 clones, around 80% occurring once. The sort gate was single viable CD3+CD4+CD8-CD45RO+ cells for memory CD4+ T cells. This TCR came from an adult in good health and CMV-seropositive. Source material: memory CD4+ T cells from blood.

The CDR3 bases are TGTGCCACCCAAGGCGGACTACTTGGCAATGAGCAGTTCTTC. Translation: CATQGGLLGNEQFF. The J gene is TRBJ2-1, the V gene TRBV2; weak D call: TRBD2 (6 bases). Germline V gene sequence: CDR1 SNHLY, CDR2 FYNNEI. This CDR3 region has 14 residues. Trimming stripped 10 bases from V and 6 bases from J, with 19 bases between.